The following is a TCR beta chain sequence with its context. Its target is not known. Generated by immunoSEQ multiplex PCR, the TCRdb table keeps only in-frame clones and is missing some. The sample shows some 69,000 clones, approximately 93% of them seen only once. CDR3 length: 15 amino acids. The V gene's germline CDR1 is MGHRA and CDR2 YSYEKL. The junction had 9 bases not matched to a gene; V was cut back by 4 bases and J by 7 bases. This sample is part of a study of OX40 agonist ivuxolimab in advanced cancers. Study-wide context: Age averaged around 60 years (range roughly 23 to 79), and around 87% were male. Antecedent anti-PD-1, anti-PD-L1 or anti-CTLA-4 therapy was permissible, with roughly 40% having received some. Study results and caveats: Normalized expansion of T-cell clones was also low for some nonresponders. Averaging showed that CD8+ T cells had more expanded clones than CD4+ did.

The V gene is TRBV4-1, the J gene TRBJ2-7; 11 bases match TRBD2. The sequencing used CD4+ or CD8+ T cells sorted from blood, collected in a trial of the OX40 agonist ivuxolimab. This receptor was obtained from an adult with an advanced solid tumor such as melanoma, head and neck, liver or kidney cancer. Written as DNA, the CDR3 is TGCGCCAGCAGCCGAACTAGCGGGAGTACATTTGAGCAGTACTTC. Translating it yields CASSRTSGSTFEQYF.